This TCR beta chain was sequenced for a study of T cells in Graves' hyperthyroidism and ophthalmopathy. This clonotype has a count of ten or more. Its specificity is not known. Findings and caveats of the study: Among thyroid clonotypes expanded above 0.001, most also appeared in blood.

Patients were excluded for uncontrolled infection, other autoimmune disease, pregnancy or lactation. Diagnoses rested on clinical symptoms, serum thyroxine and TRAb, thyroid ultrasound and orbital computed tomography. The germline V gene encodes CDR1 MNHNS and CDR2 SASEGT. V was pared by 5 bases and J by 6 bases, with 14 bases of the junction left unmatched. CDR3 length: 16 amino acids. From RNA transcripts, TCR beta CDR3 regions were amplified. During a first-round RT-PCR of the TCR CDR3, the HTBI primer set was used. MiXCR, applied by TCRdb to the multiplex PCR reads, yields one record per CDR3 protein. The profile shows 360,000 or so distinct CDR3 sequences, around 15% of them singletons.

The sample comprised blood. The receptor comes from a woman in her sixties or seventies with Graves' ophthalmopathy. This chain links TRBV6-1 with TRBJ2-7; 9 bases map to TRBD1. CDR3 nucleotide sequence: TGTGCCAGCAGTTCCATTCTCGGGACAGGGAAAGCCGAGCAGTACTTC. Its protein is CASSSILGTGKAEQYF.